This T cell receptor beta chain appears in the sequencing data of a study of T cell repertoires in cytomegalovirus infection. The V gene's germline CDR1 is SGHTA and CDR2 FQGNSA. Trimming cost V 0 bases and J 0 bases, with 5 bases left between them. This CDR3 region has 14 residues. Overall study findings and caveats: The ex vivo response was dominated by HLA-C-restricted CMV-specific TCR beta clonotypes.

In its sample, this clonotype was seen many times. Its antigen is not identified. MiXCR, applied by TCRdb to the reads, yields one record per CDR3 protein. Here the sample spans approximately 500,000 distinct CDR3 sequences, less than 30% being singletons. Source material: PBMCs. The receptor comes from a human donor in good health (CMV status not recorded). Some clones in this sample may be carry-over from other donors' samples. The chain has TRBV7-2 and TRBJ1-1; D gene ambiguous. The CDR3 spells CASSLAQLNTEAFF. CDR3 bases: TGTGCCAGCAGCTTAGCGCAGCTGAACACTGAAGCTTTCTTT.